This TCR beta chain was identified during a study of shared clonotypes between healthy human individuals. Background on the study: Per donor, CD8 memory used one plate, CD8 naive used two, CD4 memory used three and CD4 naive used three. Findings of the study overall: All-four-donor shared clonotypes had higher generation probabilities than non-shared clonotypes did. The sharing of 4% to 5.5% of naive CD4 clonotypes was seen across a handful of donors.

The table lists this clone with a count of one. Its antigen remains unidentified. Profiling relied on immunoSEQ multiplex PCR, and the TCRdb table lists in-frame clones only, not all of them. The sample contains about 2.4 million clones, approximately 94% of which appear only once. This CDR3 has 13 residues. In germline, CDR1 is SNHLY, CDR2 FYNNEI. Trimming pared 6 bases from V and 3 bases from J, leaving 12 bases between. Sequencing used naive CD4+ T cells from PBMCs. The sample's subset: CD45RA+ positively selected. This chain uses TRBV2 with TRBJ2-7; TRBD2 might be the D (5 bases). The TCR sequence derives from a man between 18 and 29 years old in good health. Some clones in this sample may be carry-over from other donors' samples. The CDR3 sequence is CASREEGRYEQYF. DNA for the CDR3: TGTGCCAGCAGGGAGGAAGGGCGCTACGAGCAGTACTTC.